This entry features one T cell receptor (beta chain) sequence. Its cognate antigen is unknown. Total RNA, at least 6 micrograms per sample, came from PBMCs. This sample was included in a study of blood T cells in healthy people across ages. General study results and limits: In these data, TCR beta diversity tracked strongly with naive T cell percentage.

Then a second PCR, running roughly 7 to 11 cycles, was carried out with a sample-barcoded 5' primer and a J-beta primer mix. A minimum of 3 million CDR3-containing paired-end reads was obtained for each sample. MiXCR, applied by TCRdb to the 5' RACE reads, yields one record per CDR3 protein. Among roughly 830,000 distinct CDR3 sequences listed, around 62% were seen once. This CDR3 region has 12 residues. Germline lookup yields CDR1 DFQATT and CDR2 SNEGSKA (reference sequence). Trimming removed 8 bases from V and 4 bases from J, with 12 bases in between. The chain has TRBV20-1 and TRBJ2-1, with D uncertain. Sequenced: blood. The clonotype originates from a man aged 25 to 45 in good health. CDR3 DNA: TGCAGTACACTCCTCACATACAATGAGCAGTTCTTC. Translation gives CSTLLTYNEQFF.